The next 23 T cell receptor beta chains were all read from a single sample in a study of blood T cell repertoires in COVID-19. Sequencing used immunoSEQ multiplex PCR; TCRdb keeps in-frame clones, though not all of them. Of more than 200,000 clones in the sample, approximately 80% are singletons; the top ten hold around 9.3%. Sequencing used peripheral blood. The receptors stem from a woman aged 80 or over with acute or convalescent COVID-19.

The J gene is TRBJ2-3, the V gene TRBV5-1, with 10 bases that match TRBD1. Germline CDR1 is SGHRS and CDR2 is YFSETQ. The CDR3 totals 18 residues. Trimming took 1 base from V and 3 from J; bases not matched to a gene: 11. The CDR3 DNA reads as TGCGCCAGCAGCTTGTGGGACGGGACAGGGGTACGGACAGATACGCAGTATTTT. It yields the protein CASSLWDGTGVRTDTQYF.

V usage is TRBV4-2 and J usage is TRBJ2-1, with 7 nucleotides matching TRBD1. J was trimmed by 13 bases and V by 4 bases; bases with no gene match: 7. Germline lookup yields CDR1 LGHNA and CDR2 YNFKEQ. The CDR3 has 12 amino acids. Here the CDR3 reads CASSPDRFHQFF. In DNA form, the CDR3 reads TGTGCCAGCAGCCCGGACAGGTTTCATCAGTTCTTC.

This clone was seen only a few times. The V call is TRBV7-9, the J call TRBJ1-2; D may be TRBD1 (5 bases). The V end lost 0 bases, the J end lost 8 bases, and 13 bases lay between the germline ends. Germline V CDR1 and CDR2: SEHNR, FQNEAQ (reference sequence). The CDR3 has 14 residues. The CDR3 DNA reads as TGTGCCAGCAGCTTAGCCCCCCAGGGTGAAGGCTACACCTTC. This translates into CASSLAPQGEGYTF. The full variable domain, rest sourced from reference TRBV7-9 and TRBJ1-2, is DTGVSQNPRHKITKRGQNVTFRCDPISEHNRLYWYRQTLGQGPEFLTYFQNEAQLEKSRLLSDRFSAERPKGSFSTLEIQRTEQGDSAMYLCASSLAPQGEGYTFGSGTRLTVV.

This clone was seen more than once but under ten times. The V gene is TRBV25-1, the J gene TRBJ2-1; TRBD2 is a possible D gene (6 bases). The V gene's germline CDR1 is MGHDK and CDR2 SYGVNS. V was clipped by 6 bases and J by 2 bases, with 20 bases between them. The CDR3 spans 17 residues. In DNA, the CDR3 is TGTGCCAGCAGCGGACACTCGGGTTGGGAGGCCTACAATGAGCAGTTCTTC. It encodes CASSGHSGWEAYNEQFF.

The gene calls are TRBV9 and TRBJ1-1, with D hard to call. Per the germline V gene, CDR1 is SGDLS and CDR2 is YYNGEE. Trimming pared 4 bases from V and 0 bases from J, leaving 13 bases between. This CDR3 region has 15 residues. DNA of the CDR3: TGTGCCAGCAGCCCAATCCAGGCCATGAACACTGAAGCTTTCTTT. Translating it yields CASSPIQAMNTEAFF.

This clone was recorded a few times. The chain couples TRBV21-1 to TRBJ2-1; TRBD1 is the table's D call and was not checked against the DNA. TRBV21-1 represents a pseudogene. The length of the CDR3 is 12 residues. The CDR3, as DNA: TGTGCCAGTCTGGACAGGGTCGAGGAGCAGTTCTTC. Protein product: CASLDRVEEQFF.

The DNA of the CDR3 is TGCGCCAGCAGCCAAATAACCGGGACAGGGGCGGGCGAGCAGTACTTC. Protein product: CASSQITGTGAGEQYF. J is TRBJ2-7 and V is TRBV4-3, with TRBD1 matching over 10 bases. With V trimmed by 2 bases and J by 6 bases, 10 bases remained unmatched. CDR1 LGHNA and CDR2 YSLEER come from the germline V gene. This CDR3 has 16 amino acids.

The CDR3 loop is CASSLYGGELFNEQFF. CDR3 DNA: TGTGCCAGCAGCTTGTATGGGGGGGAACTTTTCAATGAGCAGTTCTTC. The chain employs TRBV5-4 and TRBJ2-1; 7 bases line up with TRBD2. This CDR3 comprises 16 residues. CDR1 is SGHNT, CDR2 YYREEE, per germline (reference sequence). V was clipped by 1 base and J by 6 bases; unmatched bases: 10.

The J gene is TRBJ1-4, the V gene TRBV30; TRBD1 matches at 8 bases. The V segment lost 0 bases and the J segment 6 bases; nucleotides outside the gene matches: 3. CDR1 and CDR2 (germline): GTSNPN, SVGIG (reference sequence). The CDR3 extends over 14 amino acids. The CDR3 nucleotides read TGTGCCTGGAGTGTACAGACAGGGGATGAAAAACTGTTTTTT. It yields the protein CAWSVQTGDEKLFF.

This rearrangement joins TRBV6-5 to TRBJ1-1; TRBD1 matches at 9 bases. The CDR3 length is 16 residues. Germline V gives CDR1 MNHEY, CDR2 SVGAGI. V was clipped by 2 bases and J by 0 bases; unmatched bases: 4. The CDR3 protein is CASSYATGGLNTEAFF. DNA of the CDR3: TGTGCCAGCAGTTACGCGACAGGGGGGTTGAACACTGAAGCTTTCTTT.

The rearrangement joins TRBV28 to TRBJ1-1; perhaps TRBD1 as D (6 bases). Trimming pared 6 bases from V and 8 bases from J, leaving 13 bases between. The CDR3 extends over 12 amino acids. CDR1 is MDHEN, CDR2 SYDVKM, per germline. This chain's CDR3 is CASRPGGAEAFF. CDR3 nucleotide sequence: TGTGCCAGCAGGCCGGGGGGCGCAGAAGCTTTCTTT.

The chain couples TRBV9 to TRBJ1-2; tentatively, D is TRBD1 (5 bases). The CDR3 contains 15 residues. V lost 0 bases and J lost 8, with 17 bases in between. The V gene's germline CDR1 is SGDLS and CDR2 YYNGEE. CDR3 DNA sequence: TGTGCCAGCAGCGTAGTTAGGGGTCCGGGAGGAGGCTACACCTTC. As protein: CASSVVRGPGGGYTF.

This clone was seen a few times. The rearrangement uses TRBV5-4 and TRBJ2-1, with TRBD2 as a possible D gene (5 bases). V lost 4 bases, J lost 1 base, and 12 bases lay in between. Per germline, CDR1 SGHNT and CDR2 YYREEE (reference sequence). The CDR3 is made up of 15 amino acids. The CDR3 DNA reads TGTGCCAGCAGCCTCGGGGTTCTGTCCTACAATGAGCAGTTCTTC. It codes for CASSLGVLSYNEQFF.

V is TRBV11-3 and J is TRBJ1-1; D is undetermined. There are 14 residues in the CDR3. CDR1 is SGHNT, CDR2 YENEEA, per germline. Trimming shortened V by 3 bases and J by 8 bases, and 16 bases separated the two germline ends. DNA for the CDR3: TGTGCCAGCAGCTTCGCCCGGGAGAATTCCGAAGCTTTCTTT. Translation gives CASSFARENSEAFF.

The chain has TRBV7-3 and TRBJ2-1; possibly TRBD2 for D (6 bases). Between the trimmed V and J ends, which lost 3 bases and 7 bases, there was a span of 16 bases. There are 15 residues in the CDR3. CDR1 and CDR2 from the germline V gene are SGHTA and FQGTGA. The CDR3 DNA reads as TGTGCCAGCAGCTTTAGCGGAGGGGCGGGGAATGAGCAGTTCTTC. It specifies CASSFSGGAGNEQFF.

The chain recombines TRBV4-3 with TRBJ2-1, with TRBD1 matching 11 bases. CDR3 length: 16 residues. Germline CDR1 and CDR2: LGHNA and YSLEER. V was pared by 2 bases and J by 7 bases, with 7 bases of the junction left unmatched. The CDR3 sequence is CASSQQTGTGGNEQFF. In DNA, the CDR3 is TGCGCCAGCAGCCAACAAACCGGGACAGGGGGGAATGAGCAGTTCTTC.

The chain uses TRBV28 and TRBJ2-7; weak D call: TRBD1 (5 bases). CDR1 and CDR2 (germline): MDHEN, SYDVKM. V was trimmed by 6 bases and J by 5 bases, leaving 17 bases between them. The CDR3 extends over 14 amino acids. The CDR3 sequence is CASRTAGLFDEQYF. The CDR3 nucleotides read TGTGCCAGCAGGACCGCAGGGTTGTTTGACGAGCAGTACTTC.

For the CDR3, the DNA is TGCAGCGTTGAAACTAGCGGAGGTGGGGAGCAGTACTTC. This encodes CSVETSGGGEQYF. The chain recombines TRBV29-1 with TRBJ2-7, with 8 bases fitting TRBD2. V was pared by 2 bases and J by 7 bases, with 7 bases of the junction left unmatched. The CDR3 is made up of 13 amino acids. Germline CDR1 is SQVTM and CDR2 is ANQGSEA.

On this clone: This could be a read error, since a much larger clone is one nucleotide away. Other DNA sequences within the sample encode an identical CDR3. As DNA, the CDR3 is TGTGCCAGCAGCGGGGGACAGGGTGACACTGAAGCTTTCTTT. This sequence encodes CASSGGQGDTEAFF. This chain uses TRBV9 with TRBJ1-1; 9 bases agree with TRBD1. The germline gives CDR1 SGDLS, CDR2 YYNGEE. The CDR3 runs 14 residues. The J segment lost 3 bases and the V segment lost 3 bases, leaving 3 bases of the junction unmatched.

V gene TRBV10-3 combines with J gene TRBJ2-2, with TRBD1 matching 9 bases. Germline V gene lookup returns CDR1 ENHRY and CDR2 SYGVKD. This CDR3 has 15 amino acids. The V and J ends lost 8 bases and 0 bases, in that order; junction bases with no gene match: 4. The CDR3 protein is CAIRQGDSNTGELFF. The CDR3 nucleotides read TGTGCCATCCGACAGGGGGATTCGAACACCGGGGAGCTGTTTTTT.

The J gene is TRBJ2-5, the V gene TRBV5-4; D perhaps matches TRBD1 (6 bases). V was cut by 0 bases and J by 5 bases, with 11 bases left in between. Germline CDR1 and CDR2: SGHNT and YYREEE (reference sequence). The CDR3 has 14 amino acids. CDR3 DNA sequence: TGTGCCAGCAGCTTGGCCCACAGGGAGGAGACCCAGTACTTC. It is translated as CASSLAHREETQYF.

The chain uses TRBV7-8 and TRBJ1-4; D remains ambiguous. CDR1 SGHVS and CDR2 FQNEAQ come from the germline V gene. This CDR3 has 14 residues. Trimming cost V 6 bases and J 7 bases, with 15 bases left between them. In nucleotides, the CDR3 is TGTGCCAGCAGTCGAGCCGGAGCGGGTGAAAAACTGTTTTTT. Amino acid sequence: CASSRAGAGEKLFF.

The chain combines TRBV7-2 with TRBJ2-3; D not certain. Deletions cut 0 bases from V and 2 bases from J, with 9 bases between. The CDR3 runs 15 residues. CDR1 and CDR2 (germline): SGHTA, FQGNSA. The DNA for the CDR3 is TGTGCCAGCAGCTTAGCCATAGCATCCACAGATACGCAGTATTTT. This gives the protein CASSLAIASTDTQYF.